Here is one T cell receptor beta chain with its context. This entry belongs to a study of T-cell reconstitution after alpha-beta-depleted transplantation in children. The CDR3 consists of 17 residues. Germline V gene data show CDR1 as LGHNA and CDR2 as YSLEER. The V end was cut by 4 bases, the J end by 2 bases, with 19 bases between. Unique molecular identifiers featured in how the TCRbeta library was prepared. TCRdb processed the PCR reads anew with MiXCR; each CDR3 protein has one entry. The table records 640,000 or so distinct CDR3 sequences, around a sixth of them present only once. This clonotype was obtained from a human donor who donated a stem cell graft to a child with acute myeloid leukemia. The sample consisted of PBMCs from the stem cell graft donor, taken from the stem cell graft. This sequence joins TRBV4-3 and TRBJ2-3; D remains ambiguous. In DNA form, the CDR3 reads TGCGCCAGCAGCCCTCGATCTACCTGGCAGGCCACAGATACGCAGTATTTT. Translating it yields CASSPRSTWQATDTQYF.